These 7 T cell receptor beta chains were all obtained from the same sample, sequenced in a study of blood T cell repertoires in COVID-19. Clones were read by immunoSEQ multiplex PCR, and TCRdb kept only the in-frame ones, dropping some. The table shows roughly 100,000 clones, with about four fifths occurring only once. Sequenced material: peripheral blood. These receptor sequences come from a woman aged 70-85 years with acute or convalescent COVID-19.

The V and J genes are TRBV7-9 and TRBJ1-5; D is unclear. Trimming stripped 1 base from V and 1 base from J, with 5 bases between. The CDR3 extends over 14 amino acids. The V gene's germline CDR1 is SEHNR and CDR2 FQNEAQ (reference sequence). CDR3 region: CASSLGESNQPQHF. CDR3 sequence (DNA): TGTGCCAGCAGCTTAGGGGAGAGCAATCAGCCCCAGCATTTT. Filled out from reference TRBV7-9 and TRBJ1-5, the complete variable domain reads DTGVSQNPRHKITKRGQNVTFRCDPISEHNRLYWYRQTLGQGPEFLTYFQNEAQLEKSRLLSDRFSAERPKGSFSTLEIQRTEQGDSAMYLCASSLGESNQPQHFGDGTRLSIL.

CDR3 sequence: CASSTTGGLVETQYF. CDR3 nucleotides: TGTGCCAGCAGTACAACAGGGGGACTTGTGGAGACCCAGTACTTC. This rearrangement joins TRBV6-5 to TRBJ2-5; 8 bases fit TRBD1. There are 15 residues in the CDR3. J gave up 5 bases and V 5 bases, and 10 bases lay outside the gene matches. From germline, CDR1 is MNHEY and CDR2 SVGAGI.

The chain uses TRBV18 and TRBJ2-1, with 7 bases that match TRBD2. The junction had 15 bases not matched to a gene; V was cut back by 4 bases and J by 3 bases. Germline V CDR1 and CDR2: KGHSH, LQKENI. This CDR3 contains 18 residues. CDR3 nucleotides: TGTGCCAGCTCACTCCGGGGGGAGCTTCTCGGGAGCTACAATGAGCAGTTCTTC. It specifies CASSLRGELLGSYNEQFF.

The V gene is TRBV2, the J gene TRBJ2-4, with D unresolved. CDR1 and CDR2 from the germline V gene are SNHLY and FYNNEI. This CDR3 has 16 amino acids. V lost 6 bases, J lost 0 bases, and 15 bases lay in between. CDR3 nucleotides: TGTGCCAGCAGCGACGACTTAGCCCTAGCCAAAAACATTCAGTACTTC. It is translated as CASSDDLALAKNIQYF.

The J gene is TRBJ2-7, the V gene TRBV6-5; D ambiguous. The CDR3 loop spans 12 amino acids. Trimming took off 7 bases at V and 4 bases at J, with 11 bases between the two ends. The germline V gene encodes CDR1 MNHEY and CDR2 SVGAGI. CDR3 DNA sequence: TGTGCCAGCACCAGACTCTGGTACGAGCAGTACTTC. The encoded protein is CASTRLWYEQYF.

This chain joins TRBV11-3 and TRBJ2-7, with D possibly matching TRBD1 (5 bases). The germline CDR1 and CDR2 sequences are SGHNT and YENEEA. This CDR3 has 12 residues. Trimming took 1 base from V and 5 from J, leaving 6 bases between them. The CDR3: CASSLVGDEQYF. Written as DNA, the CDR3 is TGTGCCAGCAGCTTAGTAGGGGACGAGCAGTACTTC.

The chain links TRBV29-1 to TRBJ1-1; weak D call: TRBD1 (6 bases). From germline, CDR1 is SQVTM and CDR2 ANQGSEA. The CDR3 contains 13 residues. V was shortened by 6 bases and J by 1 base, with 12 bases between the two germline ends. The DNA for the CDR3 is TGCAGCGTCGTTCAGGGGAGGAACACTGAAGCTTTCTTT. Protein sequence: CSVVQGRNTEAFF.